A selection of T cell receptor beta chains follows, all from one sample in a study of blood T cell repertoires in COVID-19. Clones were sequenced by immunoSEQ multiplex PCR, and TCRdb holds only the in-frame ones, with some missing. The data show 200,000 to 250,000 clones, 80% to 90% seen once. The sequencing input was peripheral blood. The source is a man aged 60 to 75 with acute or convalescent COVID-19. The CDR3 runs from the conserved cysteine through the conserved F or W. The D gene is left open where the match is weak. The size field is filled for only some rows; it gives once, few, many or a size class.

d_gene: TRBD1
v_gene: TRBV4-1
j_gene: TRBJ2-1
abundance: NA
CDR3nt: TGCGCCAGCAGCCTCCGGGACAGGGGGTCCGATGAGCAGTTCTTC
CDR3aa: CASSLRDRGSDEQFF

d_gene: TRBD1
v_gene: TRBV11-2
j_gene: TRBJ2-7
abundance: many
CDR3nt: TGTGCCAGCAGCACCGGGACAGGGGATTACGAGCAGTACTTC
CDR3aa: CASSTGTGDYEQYF

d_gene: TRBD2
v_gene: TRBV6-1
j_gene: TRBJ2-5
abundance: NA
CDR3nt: TGTGCCAGCAGTGATCCGGGACTAGCGGGAGGAGAGACCCAGTACTTC
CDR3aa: CASSDPGLAGGETQYF

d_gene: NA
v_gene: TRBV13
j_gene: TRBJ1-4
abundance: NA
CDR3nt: TGTGCCAGCAGCTCCAAAGGTGGGGGGAATGAAAAACTGTTTTTT
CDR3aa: CASSSKGGGNEKLFF

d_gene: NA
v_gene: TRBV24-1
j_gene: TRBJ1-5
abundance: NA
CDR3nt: TGTGCCACCAGTGATCCAGAACAGGGAGGCAATCAGCCCCAGCATTTT
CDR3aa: CATSDPEQGGNQPQHF

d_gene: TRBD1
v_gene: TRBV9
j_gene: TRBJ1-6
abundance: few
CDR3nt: TGTGCCAGCAGTAGGGACAGCCCAAATAATTCACCCCTCCACTTT
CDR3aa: CASSRDSPNNSPLHF

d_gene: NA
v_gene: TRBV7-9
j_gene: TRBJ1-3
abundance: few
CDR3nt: TGTGCCAGCAGCTTAGCGGCCTCTGGAAACACCATATATTTT
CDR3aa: CASSLAASGNTIYF

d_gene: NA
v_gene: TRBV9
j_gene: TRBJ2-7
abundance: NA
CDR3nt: TGTGCCAGCAGCGTAGTACCACAAACCTACGAGCAGTACTTC
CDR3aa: CASSVVPQTYEQYF

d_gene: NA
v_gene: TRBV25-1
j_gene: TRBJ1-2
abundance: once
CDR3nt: TGTGCCAGCAGTGAATCAGGGGAGGGACGCTACACCTTC
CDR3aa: CASSESGEGRYTF

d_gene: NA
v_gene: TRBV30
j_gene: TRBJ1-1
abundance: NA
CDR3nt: TGTGCCTGGAACGAGAGAGTGATGAACACTGAAGCTTTCTTT
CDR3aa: CAWNERVMNTEAFF

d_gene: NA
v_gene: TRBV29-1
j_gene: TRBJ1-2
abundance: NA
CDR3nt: TGCAGCGTTGAAGATTCGGGAGGATATGGCTACACCTTC
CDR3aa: CSVEDSGGYGYTF

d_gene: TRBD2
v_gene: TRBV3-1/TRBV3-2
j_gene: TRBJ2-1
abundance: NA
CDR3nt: TGTGCCAGCAGCCCCCGCGGGGGGCGCAACTACAATGAGCAGTTCTTC
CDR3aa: CASSPRGGRNYNEQFF

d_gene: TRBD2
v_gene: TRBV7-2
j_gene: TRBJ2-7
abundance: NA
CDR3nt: TGTGCCAGCAGCTTAGAAAGGGCGGGAGGGCCGGTCGAGCAGTACTTC
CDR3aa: CASSLERAGGPVEQYF

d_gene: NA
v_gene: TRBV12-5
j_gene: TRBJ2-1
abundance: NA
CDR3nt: TGTGCTAGTGGTTTTTTGGCGGCAGGGGACCAGTTCTTC
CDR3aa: CASGFLAAGDQFF

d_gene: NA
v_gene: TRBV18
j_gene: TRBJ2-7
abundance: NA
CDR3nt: TGTGCCAGCTCGCCTCAAGGGCAGGGCAGGAGATACTTC
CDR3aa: CASSPQGQGRRYF

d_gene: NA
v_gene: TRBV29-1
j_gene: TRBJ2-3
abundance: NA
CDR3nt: TGCAGCGTTGATTCCGGGGATACGCAGTATTTT
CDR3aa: CSVDSGDTQYF

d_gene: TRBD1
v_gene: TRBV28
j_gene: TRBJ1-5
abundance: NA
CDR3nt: TGTGCCAGCAGCCTTAGACAGGGGTGGCGGCAGCCCCAGCATTTT
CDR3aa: CASSLRQGWRQPQHF

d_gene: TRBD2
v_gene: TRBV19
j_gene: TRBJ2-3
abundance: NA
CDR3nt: TGTGCCAGTAGTACCTTAGCGGGAAGGGTAGCAGATACGCAGTATTTT
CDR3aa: CASSTLAGRVADTQYF

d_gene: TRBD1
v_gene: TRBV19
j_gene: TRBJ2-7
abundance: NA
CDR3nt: TGTGCCAGTAGACCGGGACAGGGCCACGAGCAGTACTTC
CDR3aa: CASRPGQGHEQYF

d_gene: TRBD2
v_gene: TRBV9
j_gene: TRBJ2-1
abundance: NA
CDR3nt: TGTGCCAGCAGCATTGGAACTAGCGGGACCCGCAATGAGCAGTTCTTC
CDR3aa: CASSIGTSGTRNEQFF

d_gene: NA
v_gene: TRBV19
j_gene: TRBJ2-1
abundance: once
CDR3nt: TGTGCCAGTAGTATTATTAAGGGGGAGGGTGAGCAGTTCTTC
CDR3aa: CASSIIKGEGEQFF

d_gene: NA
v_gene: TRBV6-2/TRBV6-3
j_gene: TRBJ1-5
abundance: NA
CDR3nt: TGTGCCAGCAGTTATTTCGGACAAGATCAGCCCCAGCATTTT
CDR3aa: CASSYFGQDQPQHF

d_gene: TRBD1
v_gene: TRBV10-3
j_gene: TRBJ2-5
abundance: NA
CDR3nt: TGTGCCATCAGTGACCCCCCCGGGACAGGATACCAAGAGACCCAGTACTTC
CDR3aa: CAISDPPGTGYQETQYF

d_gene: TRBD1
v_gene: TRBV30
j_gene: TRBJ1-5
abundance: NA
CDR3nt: TGTGCCTGGAGCTTCGACAGGGGTAATCAGCCCCAGCATTTT
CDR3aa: CAWSFDRGNQPQHF

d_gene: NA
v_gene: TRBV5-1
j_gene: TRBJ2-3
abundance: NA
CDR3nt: TGCGCCAGCAGGGGCGACAGTCTGAGCACAGATACGCAGTATTTT
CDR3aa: CASRGDSLSTDTQYF

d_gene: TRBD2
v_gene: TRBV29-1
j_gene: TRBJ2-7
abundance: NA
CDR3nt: TGCAGCGTTGATGGCGGCGGTAGCGGGAGGCAGTACGAGCAGTACTTC
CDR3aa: CSVDGGGSGRQYEQYF

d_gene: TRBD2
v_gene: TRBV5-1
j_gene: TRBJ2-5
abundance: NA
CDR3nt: TGCGCCAGCAGCGACCCGGGAGGAGGTGAGACCCAGTACTTC
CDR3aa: CASSDPGGGETQYF

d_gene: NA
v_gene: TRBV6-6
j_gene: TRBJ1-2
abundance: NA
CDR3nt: TGTGCCAGCAGACAGGGCGTCTATGGCTACACCTTC
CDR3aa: CASRQGVYGYTF

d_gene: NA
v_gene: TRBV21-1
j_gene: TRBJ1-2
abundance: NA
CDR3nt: TGTGCCAGCAGCATGGGGACAGGGAAACCGGAGGGCTACACCTTC
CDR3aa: CASSMGTGKPEGYTF

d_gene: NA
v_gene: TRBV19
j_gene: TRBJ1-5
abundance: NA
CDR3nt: TGTGCCAGTAGTCCCACTTCCGGGATTAGCAATCAGCCCCAGCATTTT
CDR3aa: CASSPTSGISNQPQHF

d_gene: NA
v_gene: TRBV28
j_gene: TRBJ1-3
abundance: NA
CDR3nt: TGTGCCAGCAGCCTTGTCCAGCTGGGGAGCTGGGGAAACACCATATATTTT
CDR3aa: CASSLVQLGSWGNTIYF

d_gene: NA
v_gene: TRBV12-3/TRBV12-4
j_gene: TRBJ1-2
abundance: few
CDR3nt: TGTGCCAGCAGTCCGACAGTTGACTATGGCTACACCTTC
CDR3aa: CASSPTVDYGYTF

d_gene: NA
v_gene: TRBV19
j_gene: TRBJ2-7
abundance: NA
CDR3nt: TGTGCCAGTAGTATCGATTGGGAACTAGGGTCCAACGAGCAGTACTTC
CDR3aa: CASSIDWELGSNEQYF

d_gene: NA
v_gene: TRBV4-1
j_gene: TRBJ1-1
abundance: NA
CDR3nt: TGCGCCAGCAGCCTCTCAGGGGACCCGACTGAAGCTTTCTTT
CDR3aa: CASSLSGDPTEAFF

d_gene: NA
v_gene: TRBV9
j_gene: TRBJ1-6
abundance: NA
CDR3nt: TGTGCCAGCAGCCAAGGGGGTTCACCCCTCCACTTT
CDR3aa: CASSQGGSPLHF

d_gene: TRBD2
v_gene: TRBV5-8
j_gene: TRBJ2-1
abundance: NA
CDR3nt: TGTGCCAGCAGCTTGGCCGGTGGCGGGAGGGTCAGGTCGGAGCAGTTCTTC
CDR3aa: CASSLAGGGRVRSEQFF

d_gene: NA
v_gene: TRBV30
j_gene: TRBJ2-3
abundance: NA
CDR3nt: TGTGCCTGGAATGAGGGAATACCTAGCACAGATACGCAGTATTTT
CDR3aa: CAWNEGIPSTDTQYF

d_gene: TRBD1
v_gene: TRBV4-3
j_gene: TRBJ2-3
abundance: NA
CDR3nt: TGCGCCAGCAGCCACCTCAGGACAGGGGGCACAGATACGCAGTATTTT
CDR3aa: CASSHLRTGGTDTQYF

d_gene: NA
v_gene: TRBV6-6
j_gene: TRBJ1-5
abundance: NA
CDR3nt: TGTGCCAGCGGCAGGTCGGGGGGTCAGCCCCAGCATTTT
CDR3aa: CASGRSGGQPQHF

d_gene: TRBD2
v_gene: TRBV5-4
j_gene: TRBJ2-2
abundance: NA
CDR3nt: TGTGCCAGCAGCCCAACGACTAGCGGGAGGTTTTCAGGGCTCGGGGAGCTGTTTTTT
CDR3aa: CASSPTTSGRFSGLGELFF

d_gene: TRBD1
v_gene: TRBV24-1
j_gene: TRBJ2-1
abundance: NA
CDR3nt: TGTGCCACCAGTGATCACGCCGGGACAGGGTACAATGAGCAGTTCTTC
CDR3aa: CATSDHAGTGYNEQFF

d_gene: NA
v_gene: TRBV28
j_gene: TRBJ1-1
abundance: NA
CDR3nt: TGTGCCAGCAGCTACACCGGGAGGAACACTGAAGCTTTCTTT
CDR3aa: CASSYTGRNTEAFF

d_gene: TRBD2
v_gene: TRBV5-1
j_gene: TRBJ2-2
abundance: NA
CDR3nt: TGCGCCAGCAGCTTGGCGACTAGCGGGAGTGGAGGCGGGGAGCTGTTTTTT
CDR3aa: CASSLATSGSGGGELFF

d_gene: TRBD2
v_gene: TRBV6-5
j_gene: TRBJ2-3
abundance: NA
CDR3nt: TGTGCCAGCAGTTACGCTAGCGGAACCCGCACAGATACGCAGTATTTT
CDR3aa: CASSYASGTRTDTQYF

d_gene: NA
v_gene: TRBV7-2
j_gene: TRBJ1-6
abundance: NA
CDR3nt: TGTGCCAGCAGCTTAGCCGGGGGTAGTAATTCACCCCTCCACTTT
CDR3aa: CASSLAGGSNSPLHF

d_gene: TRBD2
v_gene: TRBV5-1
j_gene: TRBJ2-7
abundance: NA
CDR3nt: TGCGCCAGCAGCTCGGGACTAGCGGGAACCGCATACGAGCAGTACTTC
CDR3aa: CASSSGLAGTAYEQYF

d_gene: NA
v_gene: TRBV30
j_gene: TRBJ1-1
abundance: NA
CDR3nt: TGTGCCTGGAGTGTGGCTGGGGCCACTGAAGCTTTCTTT
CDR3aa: CAWSVAGATEAFF

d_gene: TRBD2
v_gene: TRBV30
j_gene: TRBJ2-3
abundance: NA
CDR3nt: TGTGCCTGGTCACGGACTAGCGGCAGGGATACGCAGTATTTT
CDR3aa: CAWSRTSGRDTQYF

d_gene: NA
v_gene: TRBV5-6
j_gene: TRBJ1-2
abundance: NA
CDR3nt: TGTGCCAGCAGCCCGTGGGGCAGCGAAACCTATGGCTACACCTTC
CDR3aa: CASSPWGSETYGYTF

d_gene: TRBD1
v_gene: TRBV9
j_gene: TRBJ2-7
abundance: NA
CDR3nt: TGTGCCAGCAGCGTAGCCACAGGGGACTCCTACGAGCAGTACTTC
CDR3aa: CASSVATGDSYEQYF

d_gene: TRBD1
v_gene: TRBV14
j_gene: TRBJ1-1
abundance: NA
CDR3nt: TGTGCCAGCAGCGCCCGGACAGGGGGCGTATCTGGAAAAACTGAAGCTTTCTTT
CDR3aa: CASSARTGGVSGKTEAFF

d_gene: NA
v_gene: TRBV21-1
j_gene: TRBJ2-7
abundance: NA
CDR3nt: TGTGCCAGCAGCAAAGAGCGGGAGGGCCCCTACGAGCAGTACTTC
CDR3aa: CASSKEREGPYEQYF

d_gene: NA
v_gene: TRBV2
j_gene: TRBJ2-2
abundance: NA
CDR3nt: TGTGCCAGCAAAAAGCGTCTGAACACCGGGGAGCTGTTTTTT
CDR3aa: CASKKRLNTGELFF

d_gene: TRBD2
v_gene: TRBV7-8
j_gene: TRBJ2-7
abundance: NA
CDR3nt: TGTGCCAGCAGCTTAAGCGGGGGAGGAGCGAGAGGGCCTTACGAGCAGTACTTC
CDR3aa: CASSLSGGGARGPYEQYF

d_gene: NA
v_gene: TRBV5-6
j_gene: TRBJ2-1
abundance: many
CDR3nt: TGTGCCAGCAGCTTGCTCTCGAGTTACAATGAGCAGTTCTTC
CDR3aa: CASSLLSSYNEQFF

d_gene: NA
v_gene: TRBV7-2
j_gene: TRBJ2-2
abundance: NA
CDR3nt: TGTGCCAGCAGCTTTCGGGACAAGAACACCGGGGAGCTGTTTTTT
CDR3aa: CASSFRDKNTGELFF

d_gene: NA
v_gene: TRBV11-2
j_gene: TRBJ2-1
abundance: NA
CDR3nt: TGTGCCAGCAGCTTGGCTTTCTCCTACAATGAGCAGTTCTTC
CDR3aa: CASSLAFSYNEQFF

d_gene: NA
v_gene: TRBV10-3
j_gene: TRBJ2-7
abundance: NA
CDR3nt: TGTGCCATCCGACCAGACTCCAACGAGCAGTACTTC
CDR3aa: CAIRPDSNEQYF

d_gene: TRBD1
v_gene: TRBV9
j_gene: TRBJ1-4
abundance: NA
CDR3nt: TGTGCCAGCAGCGAGGGGACAGGGACGGAAAAACTGTTTTTT
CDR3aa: CASSEGTGTEKLFF

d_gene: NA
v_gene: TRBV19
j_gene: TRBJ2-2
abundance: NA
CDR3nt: TGTGCCAGTACCGGAGGGGGCACGAACACCGGGGAGCTGTTTTTT
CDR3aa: CASTGGGTNTGELFF